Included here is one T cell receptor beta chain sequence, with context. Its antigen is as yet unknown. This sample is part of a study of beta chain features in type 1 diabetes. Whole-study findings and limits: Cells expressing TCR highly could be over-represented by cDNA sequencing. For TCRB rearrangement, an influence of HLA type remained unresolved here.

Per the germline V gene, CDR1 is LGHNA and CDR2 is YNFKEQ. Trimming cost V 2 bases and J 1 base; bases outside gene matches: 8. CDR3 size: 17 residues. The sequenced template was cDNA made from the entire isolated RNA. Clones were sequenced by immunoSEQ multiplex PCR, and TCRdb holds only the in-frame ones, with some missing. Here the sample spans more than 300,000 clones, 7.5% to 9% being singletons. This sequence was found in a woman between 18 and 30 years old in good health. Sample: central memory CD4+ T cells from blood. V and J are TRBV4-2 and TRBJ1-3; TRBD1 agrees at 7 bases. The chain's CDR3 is CASSQNDRAMSGNTIYF. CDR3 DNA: TGTGCCAGCAGCCAAAACGACAGGGCTATGTCTGGAAACACCATATATTTT.